A single sample gave rise to the 32 T cell receptor beta chains below, sequenced in a study of CD8 T cells in Susac syndrome. cDNA came from roughly 0.53 to 1 ug RNA primed by random hexamers. TCRdb re-called the immunoSEQ multiplex PCR reads through MiXCR, storing one row per CDR3 protein. The sample has about 250,000 distinct CDR3 sequences; 93% are singletons. Sequencing was done on a sample of CD4+ T cells from PBMCs. These receptors came from a human donor with multiple sclerosis.

This clonotype occurred a few times. The chain combines TRBV12-3 or TRBV12-4 with TRBJ2-3; D uncertain. V lost 8 bases to trimming and J lost 4 bases, with 10 bases between them. CDR3 length: 12 amino acids. The CDR3 here is CASGPRPDTQYF. The CDR3 DNA sequence: TGTGCCAGCGGACCGCGGCCAGATACGCAGTATTTT.

The CDR3: CSARDRFWATEAFF. As DNA, the CDR3 is TGCAGTGCTAGAGATCGATTTTGGGCCACTGAAGCTTTCTTT. The chain recombines TRBV20-1 with TRBJ1-1; D unresolved. There are 14 residues in the CDR3. Germline CDR1 is DFQATT and CDR2 is SNEGSKA (reference sequence). The V end was cut by 0 bases, the J end by 4 bases, with 12 bases between.

J is TRBJ2-3 and V is TRBV5-4; D could derive from TRBD1 or TRBD2 (5 bases each). V was trimmed by 4 bases and J by 7 bases, leaving 22 bases between them. The CDR3 is 16 residues long. Per the germline V gene, CDR1 is SGHNT and CDR2 is YYREEE (reference sequence). CDR3 sequence (DNA): TGTGCCAGCAGCACACGGGACGGCGGTCTAGCCCATACGCAGTATTTT. It yields the protein CASSTRDGGLAHTQYF.

The J gene is TRBJ2-7, the V gene TRBV4-1, with D possibly being TRBD2 (5 bases). CDR1 is MGHRA, CDR2 YSYEKL, per germline. The CDR3 extends over 18 amino acids. V lost 1 base and J lost 0, with 19 bases in between. The CDR3 loop is CASSQVLAGSKISYEQYF. CDR3 DNA sequence: TGCGCCAGCAGCCAAGTCCTTGCGGGTTCCAAAATCTCCTACGAGCAGTACTTC.

The CDR3 reads CASSLALSGDTQYF. The CDR3 DNA follows: TGCGCCAGCAGCTTGGCCCTCTCGGGGGATACGCAGTATTTT. This rearrangement joins TRBV5-1 to TRBJ2-3, with TRBD2 as a possible D gene (5 bases). This CDR3 is 14 amino acids long. CDR1 is SGHRS and CDR2 is YFSETQ in the germline V gene. V lost 0 bases and J lost 6, with 11 bases in between.

In its sample, this clonotype was seen once. The J gene is TRBJ2-7, the V gene TRBV27, with D possibly TRBD1 on 5 matching bases. This CDR3 spans 15 amino acids. The germline V and J ends were trimmed by 5 bases and 0 bases, with 14 bases remaining between them. From germline, CDR1 is MNHEY and CDR2 SMNVEV (reference sequence). The CDR3 coding sequence is TGTGCCAGCAGTCAACCTGGGGCAGTCTCCTACGAGCAGTACTTC. Amino acids: CASSQPGAVSYEQYF.

The chain combines TRBV3-1 with TRBJ2-5; 7 nucleotides align to TRBD2. Unmatched junction bases numbered 10, after V lost 4 bases and J lost 2 bases. Looked up from germline, CDR1 is LGHDT and CDR2 is YNNKEL (reference sequence). The CDR3 consists of 16 residues. Written as DNA, the CDR3 is TGTGCCAGCAGCCCACGACTGCCTAGCGGTCAAGAGACCCAGTACTTC. This sequence encodes CASSPRLPSGQETQYF.

In its sample, this clonotype was seen once. The chain recombines TRBV29-1 with TRBJ2-6, with D unclear. Germline V gives CDR1 SQVTM, CDR2 ANQGSEA. This CDR3 has 17 residues. Trimming stripped 3 bases from V and 4 bases from J, with 19 bases between. DNA for the CDR3: TGCAGCGTTGAGCCCCTAGTAACATCGCGAGGGGCCAACGTCCTGACTTTC. Residues: CSVEPLVTSRGANVLTF.

This clonotype occurred once. The chain has TRBV12-3 or TRBV12-4 and TRBJ2-7; D gene ambiguous. V was shortened by 6 bases and J by 5 bases, with 5 bases between the two germline ends. The CDR3 has 10 amino acids. In DNA, the CDR3 is TGTGCCAGCAGGGTCGACGAGCAGTACGTC. This translates into CASRVDEQYV.

V usage is TRBV20-1 and J usage is TRBJ1-2, with a tentative D call TRBD1 (5 bases). The CDR3 is 15 residues long. Looked up from germline, CDR1 is DFQATT and CDR2 is SNEGSKA (reference sequence). V shed 0 bases and J shed 1 base, with 12 bases lying between them. The CDR3 nucleotides are TGCAGTGCTAGAGAATTAGGGGTCGGTAACTATGGCTACACCTTC. Its translation: CSARELGVGNYGYTF.

This clonotype appeared once. This chain uses TRBV10-3 with TRBJ1-4; 7 positions agree with TRBD1. Germline V gene sequence: CDR1 ENHRY, CDR2 SYGVKD. CDR3 length: 14 amino acids. V shed 2 bases, J shed 6 bases, and the junction held 3 bases outside the gene matches. The CDR3 here is CAISEKGADEKLFF. The CDR3 nucleotides are TGTGCCATCAGTGAGAAGGGGGCTGATGAAAAACTGTTTTTT.

The chain carries TRBV27 and TRBJ2-3; D uncertain. Germline V gene sequence: CDR1 MNHEY, CDR2 SMNVEV (reference sequence). The CDR3 has 17 amino acids. V lost 6 bases and J lost 2, with 21 bases in between. Here the CDR3 DNA reads TGTGCCAGCAGGATAAGGTCGCACCGGATTTCCACAGATACGCAGTATTTT. It encodes CASRIRSHRISTDTQYF.

The chain recombines TRBV28 with TRBJ1-1, with D unresolved. The germline V gene encodes CDR1 MDHEN and CDR2 SYDVKM. The CDR3 has 15 residues. Trimming took 2 bases from V and 2 from J, leaving 12 bases between them. CDR3 sequence reads: CASSLRRAVNTEAFF. CDR3 DNA sequence: TGTGCCAGCAGTTTACGACGGGCGGTAAACACTGAAGCTTTCTTT. Looking up the rest from reference TRBV28 and TRBJ1-1 gives the full variable domain: DVKVTQSSRYLVKRTGEKVFLECVQDMDHENMFWYRQDPGLGLRLIYFSYDVKMKEKGDIPEGYSVSREKKERFSLILESASTNQTSMYLCASSLRRAVNTEAFFGQGTRLTVV.

The rearrangement joins TRBV7-6 to TRBJ1-1; D is undetermined. This CDR3 has 15 residues. Trimming cost V 5 bases and J 0 bases, with 13 bases left between them. Germline-derived CDR1 and CDR2 are SGHVS and FNYEAQ. CDR3 protein: CASSPRRQMNTEAFF. The CDR3 DNA is TGTGCCAGCAGCCCGCGCCGCCAAATGAACACTGAAGCTTTCTTT.

This sequence joins TRBV11-2 and TRBJ2-2; a weak D match, TRBD2 (5 bases). Germline V gene data show CDR1 as SGHAT and CDR2 as FQNNGV. V gave up 1 base and J gave up 7 bases, with 10 bases separating them. The CDR3 has 14 residues. The CDR3 loop is CASSLAGFGGELFF. DNA for the CDR3: TGTGCCAGCAGCTTAGCGGGGTTCGGCGGGGAGCTGTTTTTT.

The table lists this clonotype with a count of one. V usage is TRBV20-1 and J usage is TRBJ2-7, with 7 bases that match TRBD1. This CDR3 region has 11 residues. With 3 bases clipped from V and 7 bases from J, the junction kept 3 bases outside the gene matches. Germline CDR1 DFQATT, CDR2 SNEGSKA (reference sequence). CDR3 sequence (DNA): TGCAGTGCTAGGGGACAGAGGGAGCAGTACTTC. Translating gives CSARGQREQYF.

The V and J genes are TRBV9 and TRBJ1-3; a possible D gene is TRBD1 (5 bases). CDR1 and CDR2 from the germline V gene are SGDLS and YYNGEE. Trimming took off 4 bases at V and 2 bases at J, with 13 bases between the two ends. The CDR3 is made up of 15 amino acids. The chain's CDR3 is CASSPGTAAGNTIYF. CDR3 nucleotide sequence: TGTGCCAGCAGCCCCGGGACGGCGGCTGGAAACACCATATATTTT.

This clonotype was seen a single time. The chain joins TRBV20-1 to TRBJ2-3, with TRBD1 as a possible D gene (5 bases). V lost 6 bases to trimming and J lost 4 bases, with 17 bases between them. Germline CDR1 and CDR2: DFQATT and SNEGSKA (reference sequence). This CDR3 comprises 14 residues. CDR3 sequence: CSAPRQGSADTQYF. DNA of the CDR3: TGCAGTGCCCCACGCCAGGGAAGCGCAGATACGCAGTATTTT.

The V call is TRBV9, the J call TRBJ1-2; TRBD1 matches at 9 bases. Germline CDR1 is SGDLS and CDR2 is YYNGEE. The CDR3 consists of 12 residues. V lost 3 bases to trimming and J lost 10 bases; unmatched junction nucleotides: 4. The CDR3 loop is CASSATGGIYTF. The CDR3 bases are TGTGCCAGCAGCGCGACAGGGGGTATCTACACCTTC.

V and J are TRBV4-2 and TRBJ2-3, with D perhaps matching TRBD1 (7 bases). With 8 bases removed from V and 3 bases from J, the gap between germline ends came to 15 bases. Germline V gives CDR1 LGHNA, CDR2 YNFKEQ. This CDR3 region has 14 residues. DNA for the CDR3: TGTGCCAGCGGCCCGACAGGGACTACAGATACGCAGTATTTT. Translated: CASGPTGTTDTQYF.

This chain uses TRBV6-2 or TRBV6-3 with TRBJ2-4; D unresolved. The CDR3 consists of 13 residues. The germline gives CDR1 MNHEY, CDR2 SVGEGT. Trimming took off 2 bases at V and 8 bases at J, with 10 bases between the two ends. This CDR3 is CASSYPSRDIQYF. The CDR3 DNA follows: TGTGCCAGCAGTTACCCGAGTAGGGACATTCAGTACTTC.

This clonotype was seen once. This CDR3 is CASSLRGAGNQPQHF. In DNA, the CDR3 is TGTGCCAGCAGTTTGAGAGGGGCTGGCAATCAGCCCCAGCATTTT. This chain joins TRBV12-3 or TRBV12-4 and TRBJ1-5; TRBD1 might be the D (5 bases). The germline V and J ends were trimmed by 3 bases and 2 bases, with 11 bases remaining between them. The CDR3 is 15 residues long.

V is TRBV3-1 and J is TRBJ1-1; D remains ambiguous. This CDR3 is built from 15 residues. Trimming left V 4 bases short and J 5 bases short, with 17 bases between. Germline-derived CDR1 and CDR2 are LGHDT and YNNKEL (reference sequence). The CDR3 coding sequence is TGTGCCAGCAGCCCCGGTAGGCGGGGTTCGACTGAAGCTTTCTTT. Its protein product is CASSPGRRGSTEAFF.

The rearrangement joins TRBV12-3 or TRBV12-4 to TRBJ1-1; 8 bases map to TRBD1. CDR3 length equals 14 residues. V dropped 6 bases and J dropped 6; count of bases not matched to a gene: 9. CDR3 sequence reads: CASRDRAPPAEAFF. For the CDR3, the DNA is TGTGCCAGCAGGGACAGGGCACCTCCCGCTGAAGCTTTCTTT.

The rearrangement joins TRBV11-2 to TRBJ2-3; tentatively, D is TRBD1 (6 bases). Trimming cost V 0 bases and J 3 bases, with 10 bases left between them. Germline CDR1 is SGHAT and CDR2 is FQNNGV. This CDR3 comprises 15 residues. CDR3 region: CASSLEQGRTDTQYF. CDR3 in DNA: TGTGCCAGCAGCTTAGAACAGGGTAGGACAGATACGCAGTATTTT.

This clonotype was seen a handful of times. The V call is TRBV7-8, the J call TRBJ2-7; 7 nucleotides align to TRBD1. The germline CDR1 and CDR2 sequences are SGHVS and FQNEAQ. There are 15 residues in the CDR3. The J segment lost 3 bases and the V segment lost 6 bases, leaving 11 bases of the junction unmatched. The DNA for the CDR3 is TGTGCCAGCAGGGGAAGGGCGGCAGGGGGCTACGAGCAGTACGTC. It codes for CASRGRAAGGYEQYV.

J is TRBJ2-7 and V is TRBV6-5; TRBD2 aligns across 10 bases. CDR3 length: 14 residues. Trimming at V came to 4 bases and at J to 5 bases, leaving 5 bases not matched to a gene. Germline V gene sequence: CDR1 MNHEY, CDR2 SVGAGI. The CDR3 protein is CASSSSGGTHEQYF. As DNA, the CDR3 is TGTGCCAGCAGTTCTAGCGGGGGCACCCACGAGCAGTACTTC.

The chain joins TRBV5-1 to TRBJ1-2; no definite D call. Deletions cut 5 bases from V and 2 bases from J, with 10 bases between. This CDR3 has 13 residues. Germline CDR1 is SGHRS and CDR2 is YFSETQ. The CDR3 DNA reads as TGCGCCAGCAGACCGGACGCGAACTATGGCTACACCTTC. This sequence encodes CASRPDANYGYTF.

This clonotype was recorded once. The chain is built from TRBV6-6 and TRBJ2-7; 9 nucleotides agree with TRBD1. The junction had 8 bases not matched to a gene; V was cut back by 6 bases and J by 5 bases. CDR1 is MNHNY, CDR2 SVGAGI, per germline (reference sequence). The CDR3 has 14 amino acids. As DNA, the CDR3 is TGTGCCAGCAGGACGCCGGGACAGGGAAACGAGCAGTACTTC. Translating gives CASRTPGQGNEQYF.

This rearrangement joins TRBV2 to TRBJ2-7; D possibly matches TRBD1 or TRBD2 (5 bases each). Trimming pared 6 bases from V and 0 bases from J, leaving 15 bases between. Germline values: CDR1 SNHLY, CDR2 FYNNEI. The CDR3 is 15 residues long. CDR3 coding DNA: TGTGCCAGCAGAGACGGGACGATAAGCTCCTACGAGCAGTACTTC. Its translation is CASRDGTISSYEQYF.

This clonotype was seen more than once but under ten times. The J gene is TRBJ2-7, the V gene TRBV5-1; a weak D match, TRBD1 (6 bases). V was shortened by 1 base and J by 2 bases, with 10 bases between the two germline ends. Germline assignment: CDR1 SGHRS and CDR2 YFSETQ. CDR3 length: 14 residues. The chain's CDR3 is CASSLLQGAYEQYF. The CDR3 DNA is TGCGCCAGCAGCTTGTTACAGGGTGCCTACGAGCAGTACTTC.

This chain links TRBV28 with TRBJ1-1; unclear D gene. The CDR3 is 14 amino acids. Germline V gives CDR1 MDHEN, CDR2 SYDVKM. V was trimmed by 8 bases and J by 1 base, leaving 14 bases between them. Here the CDR3 reads CASSPGRGNTEAFF. CDR3 coding DNA: TGTGCCAGCTCCCCTGGGCGGGGGAACACTGAAGCTTTCTTT.